Below, 19 T cell receptor beta chains from the same sample are listed, as sequenced in a study of T cell clusters in autoimmune cytopenias. Tens of thousands of genome equivalents of blood DNA were amplified for TRB. Multiplex touch-down PCR amplified TRB using TRB-A and TRB-B pools in one tube. Each CDR3 protein gets one entry in TCRdb, which reprocessed the multiplex PCR reads and gives no DNA. The specimen's table records around 9,800 distinct CDR3 sequences. These data were likewise used in another study, on T cell repertoires in aging, cancer and after chemotherapy.

Sequenced sample: peripheral blood. The receptors stem from a human donor in good health.

This chain joins TRBV6-6 and TRBJ2-7; the D gene TCRdb calls, TRBD2, cannot be checked with no DNA. The germline V gene encodes CDR1 MNHNY and CDR2 SVGAGI (reference sequence). The CDR3 is made up of 14 amino acids. The CDR3 loop reads CASSGLAGTYEQYF.

This clonotype is identified as medium-sized (0.01 to 0.1%) from frequency. This rearrangement joins TRBV29-1 to TRBJ2-5; TCRdb picks TRBD1, but there is no DNA to check that call. The CDR3 loop spans 13 amino acids. Germline lookup yields CDR1 SQVTM and CDR2 ANQGSEA. The CDR3: CSVPPGGMETQYF.

The chain couples TRBV29-1 to TRBJ2-4. Germline loops: CDR1 SQVTM, CDR2 ANQGSEA. The length of the CDR3 is 12 residues. The CDR3 spells CSVAQSKNIQYF.

The chain has TRBV6-5 and TRBJ1-3. Looked up from germline, CDR1 is MNHEY and CDR2 is SVGAGI. The CDR3 is made up of 16 amino acids. The CDR3 reads CASRRGERLTGNTIYF.

CDR3 in amino acids: CSVQQGAAYGYTF. This rearrangement joins TRBV29-1 to TRBJ1-2; without DNA, the TCRdb call of TRBD1 cannot be checked. Germline values: CDR1 SQVTM, CDR2 ANQGSEA. The CDR3 extends over 13 amino acids.

The V call is TRBV27, the J call TRBJ1-5; TCRdb indicates TRBD1, and absent DNA this call remains unverified. The CDR3 consists of 17 residues. CDR1 and CDR2 from the germline V gene are MNHEY and SMNVEV (reference sequence). CDR3 residues: CASSSGGQGVVGQPQHF.

The CDR3: CASSLSGREEETQYF. This sequence joins TRBV6-5 and TRBJ2-5; TCRdb's D gene call, TRBD2, goes unchecked for lack of DNA. CDR1 is MNHEY, CDR2 SVGAGI, per germline. This CDR3 is 15 amino acids long.

The V and J genes are TRBV7-9 and TRBJ2-7; TCRdb selects TRBD1, and the lack of DNA leaves this call unchecked. Per germline, CDR1 SEHNR and CDR2 FQNEAQ (reference sequence). The CDR3 is 15 residues long. CDR3 loop: CASSLAGGPFHEQYF.

This rearrangement joins TRBV5-4 to TRBJ2-3; TCRdb gives TRBD2 as the D gene, but with no DNA this cannot be confirmed. The CDR3 length is 14 residues. The germline CDR1 and CDR2 sequences are SGHNT and YYREEE (reference sequence). This CDR3 is CASSLGLAGDTQYF.

The CDR3 reads CASSFGGRSSGANVLTF. This rearrangement joins TRBV5-4 to TRBJ2-6; the TCRdb D gene call, TRBD1, has no DNA to confirm it. In germline, CDR1 is SGHNT, CDR2 YYREEE (reference sequence). The CDR3 is made up of 17 amino acids.

This chain connects TRBV6-4 to TRBJ2-3; lacking DNA, the TRBD2 call made by TCRdb goes unchecked. CDR1 is MRHNA and CDR2 is SNTAGT in the germline V gene. This CDR3 is built from 17 residues. The chain's CDR3 is CASSDSPPSGGADTQYF.

The genes are TRBV5-4 and TRBJ2-1; with no DNA, the TCRdb D assignment of TRBD1 cannot be verified. The CDR3 spans 15 residues. CDR1 and CDR2 (germline): SGHNT, YYREEE (reference sequence). The CDR3 sequence: CASSPDTYSYNEQFF.

The genes are TRBV29-1 and TRBJ1-1. Germline lookup yields CDR1 SQVTM and CDR2 ANQGSEA. CDR3 length equals 13 residues. Here the CDR3 reads CSVRHPMNTEAFF.

The gene calls are TRBV13 and TRBJ2-3. CDR3 length equals 11 residues. The germline V gene has CDR1 PRHDT and CDR2 FYEKMQ (reference sequence). The CDR3 region is CASSSDRTQYF.

The rearrangement uses TRBV5-1 and TRBJ2-7; TCRdb's D call, TRBD1, is unchecked because there is no DNA. CDR1 and CDR2 (germline): SGHRS, YFSETQ. There are 15 residues in the CDR3. CDR3 sequence: CASSPGQGRDYEQYF.

This clonotype ranks as medium-sized in terms of frequency. The chain links TRBV29-1 to TRBJ2-7; with no DNA, the TCRdb D assignment of TRBD1 cannot be verified. The CDR3 extends over 13 amino acids. Germline V gives CDR1 SQVTM, CDR2 ANQGSEA. CDR3 sequence reads: CSVRTVGAYEQYF.

The V call is TRBV12-3 or TRBV12-4, the J call TRBJ2-7; without DNA, the TCRdb call of TRBD1 cannot be checked. The length of the CDR3 is 14 residues. This chain's CDR3 is CASRSRDTHYEQYF.

The chain employs TRBV6-1 and TRBJ1-5. Germline V lookup: CDR1 MNHNS, CDR2 SASEGT. The length of the CDR3 is 13 residues. The CDR3 region is CASSPQETQPQHF.

The rearrangement uses TRBV15 and TRBJ2-2; TCRdb's assignment of TRBD2 cannot be checked, as there is no DNA. Germline V gene data show CDR1 as LNHNV and CDR2 as YYDKDF (reference sequence). The CDR3 runs 15 residues. CDR3 in amino acids: CATSRPTLRTGELFF.